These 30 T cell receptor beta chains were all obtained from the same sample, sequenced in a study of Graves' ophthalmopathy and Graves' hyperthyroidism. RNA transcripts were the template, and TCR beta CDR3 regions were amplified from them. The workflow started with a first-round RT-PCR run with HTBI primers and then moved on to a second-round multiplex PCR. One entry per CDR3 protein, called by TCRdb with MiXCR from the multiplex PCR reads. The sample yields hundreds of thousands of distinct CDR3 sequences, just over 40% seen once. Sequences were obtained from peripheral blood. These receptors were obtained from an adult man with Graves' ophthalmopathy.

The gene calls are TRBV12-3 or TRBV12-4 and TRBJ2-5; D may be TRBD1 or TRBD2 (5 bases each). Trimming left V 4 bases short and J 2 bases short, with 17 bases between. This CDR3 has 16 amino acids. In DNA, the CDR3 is TGTGCCAGCAGTTACGTCGGGGCGCAAGGGCAAGAGACCCAGTACTTC. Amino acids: CASSYVGAQGQETQYF.

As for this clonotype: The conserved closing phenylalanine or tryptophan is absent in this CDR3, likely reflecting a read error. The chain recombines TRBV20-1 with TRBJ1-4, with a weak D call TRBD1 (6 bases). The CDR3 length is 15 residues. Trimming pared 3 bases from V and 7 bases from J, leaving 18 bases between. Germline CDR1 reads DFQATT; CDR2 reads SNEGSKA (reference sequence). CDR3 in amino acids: CSARGRTAFSEKLFY. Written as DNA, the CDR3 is TGCAGTGCTAGGGGGCGGACAGCCTTTAGTGAAAAACTGTTTTAT.

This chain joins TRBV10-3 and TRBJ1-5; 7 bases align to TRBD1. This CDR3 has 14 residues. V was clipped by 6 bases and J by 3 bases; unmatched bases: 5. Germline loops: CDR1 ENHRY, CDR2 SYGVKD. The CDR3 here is CAIRQGQDNQPQHF. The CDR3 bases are TGTGCCATCAGACAGGGGCAGGACAATCAGCCCCAGCATTTT.

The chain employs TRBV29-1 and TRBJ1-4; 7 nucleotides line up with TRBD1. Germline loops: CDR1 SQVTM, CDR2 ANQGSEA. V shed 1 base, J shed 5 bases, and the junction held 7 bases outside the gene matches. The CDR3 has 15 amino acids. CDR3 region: CSVEGGTAQNEKLFF. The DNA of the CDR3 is TGCAGCGTTGAAGGCGGGACAGCGCAGAATGAAAAACTGTTTTTT.

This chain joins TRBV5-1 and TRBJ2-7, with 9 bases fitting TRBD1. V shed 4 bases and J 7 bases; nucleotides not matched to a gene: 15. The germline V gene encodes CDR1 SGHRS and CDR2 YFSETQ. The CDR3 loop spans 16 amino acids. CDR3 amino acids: CASSALGQGSLGEQYF. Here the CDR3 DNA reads TGCGCCAGCAGCGCCCTCGGACAGGGGTCCTTGGGGGAGCAGTACTTC.

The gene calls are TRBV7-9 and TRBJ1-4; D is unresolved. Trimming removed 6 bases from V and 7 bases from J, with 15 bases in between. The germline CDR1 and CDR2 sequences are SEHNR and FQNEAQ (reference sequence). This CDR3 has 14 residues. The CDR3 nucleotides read TGTGCCAGCAGTTTATCCGAGTGGGGTGAAAAACTGTTTTTT. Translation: CASSLSEWGEKLFF.

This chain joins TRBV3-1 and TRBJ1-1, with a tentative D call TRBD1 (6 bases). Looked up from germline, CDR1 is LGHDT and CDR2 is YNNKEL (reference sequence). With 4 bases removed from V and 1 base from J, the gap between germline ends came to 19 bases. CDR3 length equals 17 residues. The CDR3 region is CASSLHHPGAENTEAFF. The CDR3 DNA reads TGTGCCAGCAGCCTACACCATCCGGGGGCTGAGAACACTGAAGCTTTCTTT.

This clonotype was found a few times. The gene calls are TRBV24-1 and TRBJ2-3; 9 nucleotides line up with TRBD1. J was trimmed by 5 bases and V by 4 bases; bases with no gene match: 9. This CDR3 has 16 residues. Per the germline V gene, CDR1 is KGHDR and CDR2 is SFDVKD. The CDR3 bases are TGTGCCACCAGTGACACCGGGACAGGGTCAGGAGATACGCAGTATTTT. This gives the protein CATSDTGTGSGDTQYF.

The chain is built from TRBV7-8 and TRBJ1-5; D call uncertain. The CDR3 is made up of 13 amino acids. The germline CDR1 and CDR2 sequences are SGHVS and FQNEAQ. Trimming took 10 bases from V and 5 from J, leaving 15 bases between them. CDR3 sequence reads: CAISERWDQPQHF. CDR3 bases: TGTGCCATCAGTGAAAGGTGGGATCAGCCCCAGCATTTT.

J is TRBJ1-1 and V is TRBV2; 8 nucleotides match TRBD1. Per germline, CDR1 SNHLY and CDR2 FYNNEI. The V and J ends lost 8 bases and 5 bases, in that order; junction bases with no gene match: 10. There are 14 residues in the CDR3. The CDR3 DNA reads TGTGCCAGCGTTGAAACTCAGGGGGCGACTGAAGCTTTCTTT. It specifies CASVETQGATEAFF.

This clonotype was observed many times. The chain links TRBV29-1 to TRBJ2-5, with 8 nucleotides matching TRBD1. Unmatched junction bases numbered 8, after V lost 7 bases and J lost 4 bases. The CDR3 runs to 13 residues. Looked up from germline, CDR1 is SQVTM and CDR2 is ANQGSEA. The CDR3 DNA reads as TGCAGCGGAGATCAGGGGGCAACAGAGACCCAGTACTTC. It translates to CSGDQGATETQYF.

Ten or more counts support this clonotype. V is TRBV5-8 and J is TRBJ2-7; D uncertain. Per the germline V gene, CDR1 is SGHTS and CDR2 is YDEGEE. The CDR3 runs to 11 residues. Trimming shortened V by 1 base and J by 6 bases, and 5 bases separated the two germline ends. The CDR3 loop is CASSLNGEQYF. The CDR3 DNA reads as TGTGCCAGCAGCTTGAATGGCGAGCAGTACTTC.

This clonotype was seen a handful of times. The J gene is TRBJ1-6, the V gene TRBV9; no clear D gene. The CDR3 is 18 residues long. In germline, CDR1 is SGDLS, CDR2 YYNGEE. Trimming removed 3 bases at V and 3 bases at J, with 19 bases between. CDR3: CASSGQLGAKLYNSPLHF. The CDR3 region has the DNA TGTGCCAGCAGCGGTCAGCTGGGCGCTAAACTCTATAATTCACCCCTCCACTTT. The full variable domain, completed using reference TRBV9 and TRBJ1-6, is DSGVTQTPKHLITATGQRVTLRCSPRSGDLSVYWYQQSLDQGLQFLIQYYNGEERAKGNILERFSAQQFPDLHSELNLSSLELGDSALYFCASSGQLGAKLYNSPLHFGNGTRLTVT.

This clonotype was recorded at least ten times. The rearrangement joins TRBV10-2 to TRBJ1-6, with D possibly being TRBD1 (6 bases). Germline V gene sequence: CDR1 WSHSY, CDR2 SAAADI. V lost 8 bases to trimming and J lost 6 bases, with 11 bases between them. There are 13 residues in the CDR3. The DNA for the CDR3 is TGCGCCAGCTCTACAGGGCCTAATTCACCCCTCCACTTT. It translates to CASSTGPNSPLHF.

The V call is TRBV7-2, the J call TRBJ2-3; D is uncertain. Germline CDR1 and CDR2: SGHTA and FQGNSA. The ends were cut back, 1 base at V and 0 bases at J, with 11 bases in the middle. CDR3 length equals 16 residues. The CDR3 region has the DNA TGTGCCAGCAGCTTAGGAACGGGCAGAAGCACAGATACGCAGTATTTT. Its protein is CASSLGTGRSTDTQYF.

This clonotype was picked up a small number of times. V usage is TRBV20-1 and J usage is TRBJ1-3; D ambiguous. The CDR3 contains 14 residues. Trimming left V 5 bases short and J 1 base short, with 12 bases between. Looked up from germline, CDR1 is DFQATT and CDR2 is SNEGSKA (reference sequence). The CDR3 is CSAHLADSGNTIYF. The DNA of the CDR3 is TGCAGTGCTCACCTGGCAGATTCTGGAAACACCATATATTTT.

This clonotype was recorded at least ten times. The CDR3 sequence is CASSDRNNEQFF. CDR3 DNA: TGTGCCAGCAGCGACAGAAACAATGAGCAGTTCTTC. The chain carries TRBV7-9 and TRBJ2-1; a weak D match, TRBD1 (5 bases). CDR3 size: 12 residues. Trimming stripped 5 bases from V and 5 bases from J, with 7 bases between. The germline V gene encodes CDR1 SEHNR and CDR2 FQNEAQ (reference sequence). Based on the CDR3 plus reference TRBV7-9 and TRBJ2-1, the full variable domain is DTGVSQNPRHKITKRGQNVTFRCDPISEHNRLYWYRQTLGQGPEFLTYFQNEAQLEKSRLLSDRFSAERPKGSFSTLEIQRTEQGDSAMYLCASSDRNNEQFFGPGTRLTVL.

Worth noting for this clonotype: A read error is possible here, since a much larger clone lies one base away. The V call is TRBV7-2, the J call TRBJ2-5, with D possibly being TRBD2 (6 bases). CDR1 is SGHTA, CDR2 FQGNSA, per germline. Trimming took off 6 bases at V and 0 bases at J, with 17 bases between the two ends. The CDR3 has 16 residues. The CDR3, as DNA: TGTGCCAGCAGGGGGGGACTCCCCGGGAACCAAGAGACCCAGTACTTC. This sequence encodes CASRGGLPGNQETQYF.

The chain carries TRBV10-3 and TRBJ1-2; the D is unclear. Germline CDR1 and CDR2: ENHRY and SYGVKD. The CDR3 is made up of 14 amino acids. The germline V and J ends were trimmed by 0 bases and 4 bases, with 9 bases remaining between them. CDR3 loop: CAISESGLSYGYTF. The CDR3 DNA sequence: TGTGCCATCAGTGAGTCAGGGTTGTCCTATGGCTACACCTTC.

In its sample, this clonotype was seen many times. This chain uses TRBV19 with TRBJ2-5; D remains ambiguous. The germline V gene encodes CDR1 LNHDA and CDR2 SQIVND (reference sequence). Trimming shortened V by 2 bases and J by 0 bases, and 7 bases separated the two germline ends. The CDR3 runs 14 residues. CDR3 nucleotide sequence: TGTGCCAGTAGTATAAGGGCGAACCAAGAGACCCAGTACTTC. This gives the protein CASSIRANQETQYF.

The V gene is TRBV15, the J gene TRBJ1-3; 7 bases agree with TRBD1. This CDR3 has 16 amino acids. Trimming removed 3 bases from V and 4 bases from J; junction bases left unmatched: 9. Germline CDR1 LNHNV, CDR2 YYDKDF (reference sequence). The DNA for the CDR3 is TGTGCCACCAGCAGTTACTCGGAGGGACAGGGAAACACCATATATTTT. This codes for CATSSYSEGQGNTIYF.

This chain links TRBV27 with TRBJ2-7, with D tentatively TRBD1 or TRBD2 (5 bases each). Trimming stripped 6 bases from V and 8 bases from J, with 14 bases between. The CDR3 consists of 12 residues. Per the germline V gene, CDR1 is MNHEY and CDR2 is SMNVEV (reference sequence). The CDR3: CASSNRDDQQYF. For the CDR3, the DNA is TGTGCCAGCAGCAATAGGGACGACCAGCAGTACTTC.

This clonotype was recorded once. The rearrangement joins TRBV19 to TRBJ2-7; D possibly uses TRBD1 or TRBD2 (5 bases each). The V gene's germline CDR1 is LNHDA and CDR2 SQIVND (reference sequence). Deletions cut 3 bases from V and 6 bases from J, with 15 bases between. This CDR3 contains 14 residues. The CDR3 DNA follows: TGTGCCAGTAGTATTACGCAGGGACCCTGCGAGCAGTACTTC. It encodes CASSITQGPCEQYF.

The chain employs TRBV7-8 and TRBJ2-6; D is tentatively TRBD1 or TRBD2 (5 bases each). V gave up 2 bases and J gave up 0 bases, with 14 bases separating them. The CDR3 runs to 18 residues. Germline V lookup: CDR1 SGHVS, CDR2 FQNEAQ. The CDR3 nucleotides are TGTGCCAGCAGCTTACTCGGGACGCCTAGCTCTGGGGCCAACGTCCTGACTTTC. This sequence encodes CASSLLGTPSSGANVLTF. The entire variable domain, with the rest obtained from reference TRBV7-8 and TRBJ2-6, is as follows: GAGVSQSPRYKVAKRGQDVALRCDPISGHVSLFWYQQALGQGPEFLTYFQNEAQLDKSGLPSDRFFAERPEGSVSTLKIQRTQQEDSAVYLCASSLLGTPSSGANVLTFGAGSRLTVL.

The chain's CDR3 is CASQGGPREAFF. The CDR3 DNA sequence: TGTGCCAGCCAGGGGGGCCCGAGAGAAGCTTTCTTT. The V gene is TRBV2, the J gene TRBJ1-1; 7 bases align to TRBD1. CDR1 and CDR2 (germline): SNHLY, FYNNEI. V was pared by 8 bases and J by 8 bases, with 8 bases of the junction left unmatched. The CDR3 extends over 12 amino acids.

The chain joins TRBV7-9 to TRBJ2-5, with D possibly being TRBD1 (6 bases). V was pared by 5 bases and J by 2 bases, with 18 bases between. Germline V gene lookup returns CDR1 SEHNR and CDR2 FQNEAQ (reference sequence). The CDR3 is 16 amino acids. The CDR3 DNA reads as TGTGCCAGCAGCCTAACGACAGGTCAAACGCAAGAGACCCAGTACTTC. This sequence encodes CASSLTTGQTQETQYF. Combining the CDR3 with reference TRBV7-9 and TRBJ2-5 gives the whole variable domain DTGVSQNPRHKITKRGQNVTFRCDPISEHNRLYWYRQTLGQGPEFLTYFQNEAQLEKSRLLSDRFSAERPKGSFSTLEIQRTEQGDSAMYLCASSLTTGQTQETQYFGPGTRLLVL.

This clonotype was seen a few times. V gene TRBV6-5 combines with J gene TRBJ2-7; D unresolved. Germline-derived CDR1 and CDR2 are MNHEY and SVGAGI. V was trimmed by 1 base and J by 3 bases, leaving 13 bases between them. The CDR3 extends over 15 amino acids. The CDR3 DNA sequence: TGTGCCAGCAGTTACTTAGAGGTCCCGGTCTACGAGCAGTACTTC. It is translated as CASSYLEVPVYEQYF.

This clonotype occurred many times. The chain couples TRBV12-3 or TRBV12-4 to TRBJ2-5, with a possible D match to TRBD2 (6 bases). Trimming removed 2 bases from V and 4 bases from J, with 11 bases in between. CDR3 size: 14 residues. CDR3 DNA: TGTGCCAGCAGTTTACGGCAGGAGGGAGAGACCCAGTACTTC. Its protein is CASSLRQEGETQYF.

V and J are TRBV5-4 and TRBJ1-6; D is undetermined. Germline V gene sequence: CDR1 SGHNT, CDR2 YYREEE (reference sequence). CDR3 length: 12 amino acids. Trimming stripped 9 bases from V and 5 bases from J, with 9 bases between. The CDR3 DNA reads TGTGCCACAAGGAAGGATAATTCACCCCTCCACTTT. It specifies CATRKDNSPLHF.

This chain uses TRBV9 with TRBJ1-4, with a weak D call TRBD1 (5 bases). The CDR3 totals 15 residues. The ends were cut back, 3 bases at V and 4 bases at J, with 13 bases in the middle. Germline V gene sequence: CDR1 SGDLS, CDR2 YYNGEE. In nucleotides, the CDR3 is TGTGCCAGCAGCGGTTCGGGACGGATTAATGAAAAACTGTTTTTT. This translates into CASSGSGRINEKLFF.